The 20 T cell receptor beta chains in this list originate from one sample, sequenced in a study of blood T cell repertoires in COVID-19. Assay: immunoSEQ multiplex PCR; the TCRdb copy retains only in-frame clones and omits some. The sample comprises around 100,000 clones, around two thirds of which are singletons, and 3.5% to 4% rests with the top ten. The sample consisted of peripheral blood. All receptors come from a man aged 70-80 years with COVID-19, enrolled during active disease.

This rearrangement joins TRBV19 to TRBJ1-3, with 7 bases lining up with TRBD1. V lost 5 bases to trimming and J lost 0 bases; unmatched junction nucleotides: 10. The CDR3 runs to 17 residues. Germline V gene data show CDR1 as LNHDA and CDR2 as SQIVND (reference sequence). The CDR3 DNA sequence: TGTGCCAGTAGTTCTTCGACAGGGCGACTCTCTGGAAACACCATATATTTT. It codes for CASSSSTGRLSGNTIYF.

Only one count was recorded for this clone. The chain has TRBV27 and TRBJ1-2, with 7 bases lining up with TRBD1. V lost 2 bases and J lost 8; bases outside the gene matches: 17. The CDR3 sequence is 17 residues long. The germline CDR1 and CDR2 sequences are MNHEY and SMNVEV (reference sequence). In DNA form, the CDR3 reads TGTGCCAGCAGTTTAAGTCCCGGGACAGCCCCGAGGGGGGGCTACACCTTC. This encodes CASSLSPGTAPRGGYTF.

The chain is built from TRBV6-5 and TRBJ1-5; tentatively, D is TRBD1 (6 bases). Germline CDR1 and CDR2: MNHEY and SVGAGI. The V end lost 5 bases, the J end lost 0 bases, and 8 bases lay between the germline ends. The length of the CDR3 is 14 residues. The CDR3 coding sequence is TGTGCCAGCAGTCAGGGGTATAGCAATCAGCCCCAGCATTTT. Its protein is CASSQGYSNQPQHF.

This clone has a single count. V usage is TRBV19 and J usage is TRBJ2-1; weak D call: TRBD1 (6 bases). Deletions cut 7 bases from V and 7 bases from J, with 11 bases between. The germline CDR1 and CDR2 sequences are LNHDA and SQIVND (reference sequence). The CDR3 runs to 12 residues. The CDR3 region is CASTGTWNEQFF. For the CDR3, the DNA is TGTGCCAGTACCGGGACATGGAATGAGCAGTTCTTC.

The CDR3 here is CASSPRTGTDTQYF. The CDR3 nucleotides are TGCGCCAGCAGCCCGAGGACAGGCACAGATACGCAGTATTTT. The V call is TRBV5-1, the J call TRBJ2-3; tentative D call: TRBD1 (6 bases). The CDR3 covers 14 residues. Trimming took off 4 bases at V and 1 base at J, with 10 bases between the two ends. Looked up from germline, CDR1 is SGHRS and CDR2 is YFSETQ.

The count of this clone is one. The rearrangement joins TRBV6-5 to TRBJ2-1, with a tentative D call TRBD2 (6 bases). With 6 bases removed from V and 4 bases from J, the gap between germline ends came to 16 bases. Per germline, CDR1 MNHEY and CDR2 SVGAGI. The CDR3 totals 15 residues. Written as DNA, the CDR3 is TGTGCCAGCAGGGAGGGCCTTCTTCCTTACAATGAGCAGTTCTTC. Its protein product is CASREGLLPYNEQFF.

The gene calls are TRBV9 and TRBJ2-7; TRBD1 aligns across 9 bases. The CDR3 is 14 residues long. Trimming took 3 bases from V and 1 from J; bases not matched to a gene: 2. Germline V lookup: CDR1 SGDLS, CDR2 YYNGEE. CDR3 protein: CASSEGTGSYEQYF. CDR3 nucleotide sequence: TGTGCCAGCAGCGAGGGGACAGGGTCCTACGAGCAGTACTTC.

The chain recombines TRBV19 with TRBJ2-1; TRBD2 matches at 11 bases. Germline assignment: CDR1 LNHDA and CDR2 SQIVND (reference sequence). The V and J ends lost 3 bases and 8 bases, in that order; junction bases with no gene match: 9. The CDR3 covers 16 residues. As DNA, the CDR3 is TGTGCCAGTAGTATGGGTAGCGGGAGGGCTGAGCATGAGCAGTTCTTC. Its protein is CASSMGSGRAEHEQFF.

This chain links TRBV5-6 with TRBJ1-1; no firm D call. CDR3 length equals 13 residues. Trimming cost V 0 bases and J 5 bases, with 8 bases left between them. CDR1 SGHDT and CDR2 YYEEEE come from the germline V gene. The CDR3 nucleotides are TGTGCCAGCAGCTTGGTACAACGTACTGAAGCTTTCTTT. This gives the protein CASSLVQRTEAFF. Full variable domain (outside the CDR3, taken from reference TRBV5-6 and TRBJ1-1): DAGVTQSPTHLIKTRGQQVTLRCSPKSGHDTVSWYQQALGQGPQFIFQYYEEEERQRGNFPDRFSGHQFPNYSSELNVNALLLGDSALYLCASSLVQRTEAFFGQGTRLTVV.

This chain uses TRBV7-2 with TRBJ1-5; 8 nucleotides align to TRBD1. Trimming removed 5 bases from V and 2 bases from J; junction bases left unmatched: 2. The length of the CDR3 is 14 residues. CDR1 and CDR2 (germline): SGHTA, FQGNSA. The chain's CDR3 is CASSTGQGNQPQHF. The CDR3 nucleotides read TGTGCCAGCAGCACGGGACAGGGCAATCAGCCCCAGCATTTT. The entire variable domain, with the rest obtained from reference TRBV7-2 and TRBJ1-5, is as follows: GAGVSQSPSNKVTEKGKDVELRCDPISGHTALYWYRQSLGQGLEFLIYFQGNSAPDKSGLPSDRFSAERTGGSVSTLTIQRTQQEDSAVYLCASSTGQGNQPQHFGDGTRLSIL.

There are a few counts of this clone. This CDR3 reads CAISVGAGVNNQPQHF. The CDR3 coding sequence is TGTGCCATCAGTGTAGGTGCAGGGGTGAATAATCAGCCCCAGCATTTT. This chain links TRBV10-3 with TRBJ1-5; a possible D gene is TRBD1 (6 bases). Germline CDR1 and CDR2: ENHRY and SYGVKD. V lost 4 bases to trimming and J lost 4 bases, with 17 bases between them. This CDR3 has 16 residues.

This chain uses TRBV2 with TRBJ1-4; weak D call: TRBD1 (5 bases). The V gene's germline CDR1 is SNHLY and CDR2 FYNNEI. This CDR3 has 12 residues. Trimming cost V 6 bases and J 8 bases, with 10 bases left between them. As DNA, the CDR3 is TGTGCCAGCAGGGACACCGGCGAAAAACTGTTTTTT. This gives the protein CASRDTGEKLFF.

A few counts support this clone. V and J are TRBV7-9 and TRBJ1-5; D may be TRBD1 (5 bases). CDR3 length equals 13 residues. Germline CDR1 SEHNR, CDR2 FQNEAQ (reference sequence). Trimming took off 3 bases at V and 4 bases at J, with 7 bases between the two ends. As DNA, the CDR3 is TGTGCCAGCAGCTTGACAGTTAATCAGCCCCAGCATTTT. Protein: CASSLTVNQPQHF.

The chain joins TRBV7-3 to TRBJ1-1; D is possibly TRBD1 (6 bases). This CDR3 comprises 15 residues. Germline lookup yields CDR1 SGHTA and CDR2 FQGTGA. V gave up 2 bases and J gave up 1 base, with 11 bases separating them. The CDR3 DNA follows: TGTGCCAGCAGCTTATTAGGGGGGGAGAACACTGAAGCTTTCTTT. This encodes CASSLLGGENTEAFF.

This clone turned up a few times. The gene calls are TRBV15 and TRBJ1-5; 7 bases align to TRBD1. Trimming removed 6 bases from V and 7 bases from J; junction bases left unmatched: 15. The germline V gene encodes CDR1 LNHNV and CDR2 YYDKDF (reference sequence). This CDR3 contains 16 residues. The CDR3 bases are TGTGCCACCAGGGAGAGAGGTGACAGGGCGAAACAGCCCCAGCATTTT. It specifies CATRERGDRAKQPQHF.

The chain carries TRBV9 and TRBJ2-1; no definite D call. CDR1 and CDR2 from the germline V gene are SGDLS and YYNGEE. The ends were cut back, 2 bases at V and 9 bases at J, with 15 bases in the middle. The CDR3 sequence is 14 residues long. This CDR3 reads CASSVLSGMGEQFF. The DNA for the CDR3 is TGTGCCAGCAGCGTTTTGTCAGGTATGGGTGAGCAGTTCTTC.

The chain links TRBV18 to TRBJ2-7, with 9 positions matching TRBD1. The germline V gene has CDR1 KGHSH and CDR2 LQKENI. Trimming took 3 bases from V and 2 from J; bases not matched to a gene: 2. The CDR3 is made up of 14 amino acids. CDR3 sequence: CASSPGQGPYEQYF. In nucleotides, the CDR3 is TGTGCCAGCTCACCGGGACAGGGCCCCTACGAGCAGTACTTC. The full variable domain, rest sourced from reference TRBV18 and TRBJ2-7, is NAGVMQNPRHLVRRRGQEARLRCSPMKGHSHVYWYRQLPEEGLKFMVYLQKENIIDESGMPKERFSAEFPKEGPSILRIQQVVRGDSAAYFCASSPGQGPYEQYFGPGTRLTVT.

This chain links TRBV6-5 with TRBJ1-5; TRBD1 matches 7 bases. J lost 3 bases, V lost 6 bases, and 5 bases had no gene match. The CDR3 runs 14 residues. The V gene's germline CDR1 is MNHEY and CDR2 SVGAGI. The chain's CDR3 is CASRQDRDNQPQHF. The CDR3 DNA sequence: TGTGCCAGCAGACAAGACAGGGACAATCAGCCCCAGCATTTT.

The chain joins TRBV7-2 to TRBJ2-2, with D hard to call. CDR1 and CDR2 from the germline V gene are SGHTA and FQGNSA. Trimming took off 1 base at V and 4 bases at J, with 7 bases between the two ends. CDR3 length: 14 amino acids. The DNA of the CDR3 is TGTGCCAGCAGCTTAGTTCGAGTCACCGGGGAGCTGTTTTTT. Its protein product is CASSLVRVTGELFF.

This chain connects TRBV5-1 to TRBJ1-2; 7 bases map to TRBD1. V dropped 0 bases and J dropped 5; count of bases not matched to a gene: 4. This CDR3 spans 14 amino acids. Germline CDR1 reads SGHRS; CDR2 reads YFSETQ. CDR3 DNA: TGCGCCAGCAGCTTGGGACAGGGAATTTATGGCTACACCTTC. Translation: CASSLGQGIYGYTF.